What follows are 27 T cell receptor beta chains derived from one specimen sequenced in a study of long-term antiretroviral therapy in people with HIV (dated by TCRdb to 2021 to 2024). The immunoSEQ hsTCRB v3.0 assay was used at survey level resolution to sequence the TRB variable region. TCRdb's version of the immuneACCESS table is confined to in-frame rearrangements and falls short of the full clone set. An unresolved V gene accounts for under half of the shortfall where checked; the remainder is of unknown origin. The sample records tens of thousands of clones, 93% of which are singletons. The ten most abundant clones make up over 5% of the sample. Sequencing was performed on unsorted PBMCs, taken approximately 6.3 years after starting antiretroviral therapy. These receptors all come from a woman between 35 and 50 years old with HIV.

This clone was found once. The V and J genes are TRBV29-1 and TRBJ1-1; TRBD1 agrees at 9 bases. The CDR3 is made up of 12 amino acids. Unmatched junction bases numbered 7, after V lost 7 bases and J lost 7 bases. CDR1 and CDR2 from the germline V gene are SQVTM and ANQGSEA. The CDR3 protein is CSDTGGLGEAFF. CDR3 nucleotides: TGCAGCGATACAGGGGGCCTGGGTGAAGCTTTCTTT.

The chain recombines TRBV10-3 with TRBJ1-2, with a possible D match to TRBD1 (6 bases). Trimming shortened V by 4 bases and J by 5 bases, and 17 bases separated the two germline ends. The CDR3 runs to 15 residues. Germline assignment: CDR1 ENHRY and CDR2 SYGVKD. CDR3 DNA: TGTGCCATCAGTGTTCAACAGGGCGGGTTTTATGGCTACACCTTC. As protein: CAISVQQGGFYGYTF.

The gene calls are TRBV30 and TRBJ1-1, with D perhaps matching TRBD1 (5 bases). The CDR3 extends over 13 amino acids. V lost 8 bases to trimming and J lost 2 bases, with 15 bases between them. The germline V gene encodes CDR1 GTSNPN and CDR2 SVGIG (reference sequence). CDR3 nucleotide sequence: TGTGCCGGGACCAGGACGGTTAACACTGAAGCTTTCTTT. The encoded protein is CAGTRTVNTEAFF.

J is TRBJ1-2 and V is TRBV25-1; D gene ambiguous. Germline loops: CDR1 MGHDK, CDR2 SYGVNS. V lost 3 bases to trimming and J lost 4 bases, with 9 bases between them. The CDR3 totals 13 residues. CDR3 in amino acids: CASSDTGIYGYTF. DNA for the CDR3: TGTGCCAGCAGTGATACGGGGATCTATGGCTACACCTTC.

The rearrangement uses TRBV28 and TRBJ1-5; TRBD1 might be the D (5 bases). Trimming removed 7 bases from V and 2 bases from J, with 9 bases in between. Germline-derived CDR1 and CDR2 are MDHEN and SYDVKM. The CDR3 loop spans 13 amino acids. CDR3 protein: CASITGRNQPQHF. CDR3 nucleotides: TGTGCCAGCATAACAGGTCGCAATCAGCCCCAGCATTTT. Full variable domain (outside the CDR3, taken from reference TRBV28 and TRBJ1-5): DVKVTQSSRYLVKRTGEKVFLECVQDMDHENMFWYRQDPGLGLRLIYFSYDVKMKEKGDIPEGYSVSREKKERFSLILESASTNQTSMYLCASITGRNQPQHFGDGTRLSIL.

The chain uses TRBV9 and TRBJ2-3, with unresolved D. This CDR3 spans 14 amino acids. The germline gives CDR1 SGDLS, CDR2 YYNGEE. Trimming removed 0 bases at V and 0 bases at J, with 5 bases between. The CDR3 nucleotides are TGTGCCAGCAGCGTAGCTCCTAGCACAGATACGCAGTATTTT. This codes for CASSVAPSTDTQYF.

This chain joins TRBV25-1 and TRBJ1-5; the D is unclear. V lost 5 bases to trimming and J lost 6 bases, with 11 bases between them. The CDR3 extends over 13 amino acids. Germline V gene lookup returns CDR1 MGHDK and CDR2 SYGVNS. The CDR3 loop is CASSRDISQPQHF. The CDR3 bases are TGTGCCAGCAGTCGTGACATATCTCAGCCCCAGCATTTT.

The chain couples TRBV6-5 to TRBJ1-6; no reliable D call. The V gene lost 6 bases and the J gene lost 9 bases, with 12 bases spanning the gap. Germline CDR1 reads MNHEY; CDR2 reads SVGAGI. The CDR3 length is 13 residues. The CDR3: CASSPGSGSPLHF. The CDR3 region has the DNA TGTGCCAGCAGCCCCGGGAGTGGTTCACCCCTCCACTTT.

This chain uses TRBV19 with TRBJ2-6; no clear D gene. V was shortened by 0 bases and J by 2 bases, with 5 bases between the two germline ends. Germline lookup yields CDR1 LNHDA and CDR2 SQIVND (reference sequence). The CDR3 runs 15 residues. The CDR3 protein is CASSIDRTGANVLTF. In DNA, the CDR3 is TGTGCCAGTAGTATAGACAGGACTGGGGCCAACGTCCTGACTTTC.

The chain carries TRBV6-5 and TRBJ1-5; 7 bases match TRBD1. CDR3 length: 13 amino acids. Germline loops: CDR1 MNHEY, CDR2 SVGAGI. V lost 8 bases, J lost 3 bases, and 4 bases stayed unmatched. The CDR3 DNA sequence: TGTGCCAGCGCGGGACAGTACAATCAGCCCCAGCATTTT. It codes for CASAGQYNQPQHF.

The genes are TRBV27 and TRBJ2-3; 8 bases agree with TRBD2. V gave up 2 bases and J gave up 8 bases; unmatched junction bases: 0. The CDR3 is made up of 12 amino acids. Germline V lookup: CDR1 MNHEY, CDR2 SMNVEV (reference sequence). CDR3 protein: CASSLRGGTQYF. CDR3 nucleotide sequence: TGTGCCAGCAGTTTACGGGGGGGTACGCAGTATTTT.

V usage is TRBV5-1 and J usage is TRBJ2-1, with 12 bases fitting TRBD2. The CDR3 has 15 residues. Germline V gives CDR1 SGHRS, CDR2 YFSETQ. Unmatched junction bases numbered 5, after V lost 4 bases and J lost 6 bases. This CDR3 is CASSTRTSGANEQFF. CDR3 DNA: TGCGCCAGCAGCACAAGGACTAGCGGGGCCAATGAGCAGTTCTTC. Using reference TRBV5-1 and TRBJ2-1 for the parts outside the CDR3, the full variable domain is KAGVTQTPRYLIKTRGQQVTLSCSPISGHRSVSWYQQTPGQGLQFLFEYFSETQRNKGNFPGRFSGRQFSNSRSEMNVSTLELGDSALYLCASSTRTSGANEQFFGPGTRLTVL.

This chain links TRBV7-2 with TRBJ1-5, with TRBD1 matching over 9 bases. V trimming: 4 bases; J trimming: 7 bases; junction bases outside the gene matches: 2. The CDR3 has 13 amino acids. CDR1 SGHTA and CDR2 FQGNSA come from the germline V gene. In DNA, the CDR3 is TGTGCCAGCAGCTCAACAGGGGGCCAGCCCCAGCATTTT. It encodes CASSSTGGQPQHF.

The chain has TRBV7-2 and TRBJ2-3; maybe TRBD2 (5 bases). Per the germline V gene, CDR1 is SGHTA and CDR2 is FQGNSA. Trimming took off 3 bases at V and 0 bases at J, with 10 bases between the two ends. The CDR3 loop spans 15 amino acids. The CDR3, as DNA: TGTGCCAGCAGCTTGCGGGCCGGGAGCACAGATACGCAGTATTTT. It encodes CASSLRAGSTDTQYF.

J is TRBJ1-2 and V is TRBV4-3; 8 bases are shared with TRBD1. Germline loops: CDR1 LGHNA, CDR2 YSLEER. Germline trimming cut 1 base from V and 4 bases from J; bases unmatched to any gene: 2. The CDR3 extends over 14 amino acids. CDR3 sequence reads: CASSQGTGGYGYTF. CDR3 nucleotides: TGCGCCAGCAGCCAAGGTACAGGGGGCTATGGCTACACCTTC.

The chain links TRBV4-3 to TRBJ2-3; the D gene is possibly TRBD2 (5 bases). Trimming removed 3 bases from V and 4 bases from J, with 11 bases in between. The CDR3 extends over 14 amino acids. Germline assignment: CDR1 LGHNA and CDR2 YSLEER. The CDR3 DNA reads TGCGCCAGCAGCCAGGGCGGGCGAGCAGATACGCAGTATTTT. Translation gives CASSQGGRADTQYF.

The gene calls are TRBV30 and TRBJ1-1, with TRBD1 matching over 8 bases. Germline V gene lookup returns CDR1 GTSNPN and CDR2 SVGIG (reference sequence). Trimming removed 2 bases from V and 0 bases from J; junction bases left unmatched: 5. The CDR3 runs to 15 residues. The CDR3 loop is CAWSLGDRMNTEAFF. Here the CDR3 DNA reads TGTGCCTGGAGTCTCGGGGACAGGATGAACACTGAAGCTTTCTTT.

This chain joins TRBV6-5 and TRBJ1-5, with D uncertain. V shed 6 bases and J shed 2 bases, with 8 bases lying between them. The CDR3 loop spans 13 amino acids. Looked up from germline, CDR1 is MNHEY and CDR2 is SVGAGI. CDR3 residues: CASSPAGNQPQHF. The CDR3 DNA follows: TGTGCCAGCAGCCCCGCGGGCAATCAGCCCCAGCATTTT.

In nucleotides, the CDR3 is TGCGCCAGCAGCTTGGGGGGACAGGGTGGTGAAAAACTGTTTTTT. It yields the protein CASSLGGQGGEKLFF. The genes are TRBV5-1 and TRBJ1-4; 9 bases map to TRBD1. The CDR3 is 15 residues long. The J segment lost 7 bases and the V segment lost 0 bases, leaving 4 bases of the junction unmatched. Germline V gene lookup returns CDR1 SGHRS and CDR2 YFSETQ.

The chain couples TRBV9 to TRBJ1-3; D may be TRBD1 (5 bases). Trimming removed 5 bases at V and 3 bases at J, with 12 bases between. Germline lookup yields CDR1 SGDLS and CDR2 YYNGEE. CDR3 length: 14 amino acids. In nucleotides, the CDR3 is TGTGCCAGCAGTAATGGGGGTATTGGAAACACCATATATTTT. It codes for CASSNGGIGNTIYF.

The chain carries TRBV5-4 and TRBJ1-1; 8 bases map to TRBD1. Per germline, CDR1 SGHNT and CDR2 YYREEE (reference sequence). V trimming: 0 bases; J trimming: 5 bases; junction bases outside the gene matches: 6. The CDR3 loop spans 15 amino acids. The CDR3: CASSLANRGGTEAFF. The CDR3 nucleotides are TGTGCCAGCAGCTTGGCCAACAGGGGGGGAACTGAAGCTTTCTTT.

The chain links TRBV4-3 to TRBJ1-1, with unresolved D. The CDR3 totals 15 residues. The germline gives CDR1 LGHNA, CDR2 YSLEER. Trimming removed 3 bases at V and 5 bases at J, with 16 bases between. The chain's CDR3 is CASSQQTGPWTEAFF. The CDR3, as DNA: TGCGCCAGCAGCCAGCAGACCGGTCCTTGGACTGAAGCTTTCTTT.

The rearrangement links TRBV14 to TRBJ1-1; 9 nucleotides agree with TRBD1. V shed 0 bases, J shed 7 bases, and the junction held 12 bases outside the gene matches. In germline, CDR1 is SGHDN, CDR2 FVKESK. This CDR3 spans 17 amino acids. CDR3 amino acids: CASSQDRGQGLVVEAFF. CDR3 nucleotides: TGTGCCAGCAGCCAAGATCGGGGACAGGGTTTGGTTGTTGAAGCTTTCTTT. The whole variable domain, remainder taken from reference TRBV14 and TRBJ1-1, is EAGVTQFPSHSVIEKGQTVTLRCDPISGHDNLYWYRRVMGKEIKFLLHFVKESKQDESGMPNNRFLAERTGGTYSTLKVQPAELEDSGVYFCASSQDRGQGLVVEAFFGQGTRLTVV.

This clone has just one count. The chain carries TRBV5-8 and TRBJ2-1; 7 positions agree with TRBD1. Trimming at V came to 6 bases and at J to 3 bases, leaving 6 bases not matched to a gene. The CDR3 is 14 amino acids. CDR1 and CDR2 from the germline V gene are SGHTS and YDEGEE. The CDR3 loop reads CASNRGHNYNEQFF. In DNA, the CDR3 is TGTGCCAGCAACAGGGGCCATAACTACAATGAGCAGTTCTTC.

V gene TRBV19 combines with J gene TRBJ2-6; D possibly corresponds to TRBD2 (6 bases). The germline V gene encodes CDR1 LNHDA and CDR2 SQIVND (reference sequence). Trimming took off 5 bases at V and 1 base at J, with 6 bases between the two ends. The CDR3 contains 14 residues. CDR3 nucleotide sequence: TGTGCCAGTAGTGCGGGGTCTGGGGCCAACGTCCTGACTTTC. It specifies CASSAGSGANVLTF.

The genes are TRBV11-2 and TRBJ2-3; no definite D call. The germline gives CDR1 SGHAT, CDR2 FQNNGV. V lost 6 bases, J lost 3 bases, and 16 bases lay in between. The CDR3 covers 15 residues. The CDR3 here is CASSQAAGITDTQYF. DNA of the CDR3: TGTGCCAGCAGTCAGGCGGCTGGCATAACAGATACGCAGTATTTT.

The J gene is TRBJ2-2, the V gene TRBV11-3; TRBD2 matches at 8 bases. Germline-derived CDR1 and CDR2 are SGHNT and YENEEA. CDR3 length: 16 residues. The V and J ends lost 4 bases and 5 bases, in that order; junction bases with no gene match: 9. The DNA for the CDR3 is TGTGCCAGCAGCTCCGGACTAGCCGTGGGGACCGGGGAGCTGTTTTTT. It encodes CASSSGLAVGTGELFF.